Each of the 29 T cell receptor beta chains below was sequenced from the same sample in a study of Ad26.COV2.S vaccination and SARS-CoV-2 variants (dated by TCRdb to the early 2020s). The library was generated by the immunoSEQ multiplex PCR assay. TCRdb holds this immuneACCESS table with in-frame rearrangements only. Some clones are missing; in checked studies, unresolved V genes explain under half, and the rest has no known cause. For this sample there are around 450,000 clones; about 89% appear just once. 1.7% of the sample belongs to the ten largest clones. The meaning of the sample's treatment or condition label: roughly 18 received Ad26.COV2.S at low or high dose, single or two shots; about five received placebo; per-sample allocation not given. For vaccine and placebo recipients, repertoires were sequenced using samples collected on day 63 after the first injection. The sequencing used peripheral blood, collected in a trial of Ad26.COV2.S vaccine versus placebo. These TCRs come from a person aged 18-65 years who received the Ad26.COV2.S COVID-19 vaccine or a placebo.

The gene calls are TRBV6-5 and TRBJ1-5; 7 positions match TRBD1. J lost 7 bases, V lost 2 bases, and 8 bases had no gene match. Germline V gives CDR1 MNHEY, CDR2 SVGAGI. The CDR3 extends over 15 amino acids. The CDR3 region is CASSYDQTGRQPQHF. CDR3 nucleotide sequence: TGTGCCAGCAGTTACGACCAGACAGGGAGGCAGCCCCAGCATTTT.

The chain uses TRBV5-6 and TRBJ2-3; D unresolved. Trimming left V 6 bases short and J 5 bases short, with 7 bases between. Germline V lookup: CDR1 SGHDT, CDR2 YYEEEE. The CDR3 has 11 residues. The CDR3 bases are TGTGCCAGCACCACGGGAGATACGCAGTATTTT. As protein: CASTTGDTQYF.

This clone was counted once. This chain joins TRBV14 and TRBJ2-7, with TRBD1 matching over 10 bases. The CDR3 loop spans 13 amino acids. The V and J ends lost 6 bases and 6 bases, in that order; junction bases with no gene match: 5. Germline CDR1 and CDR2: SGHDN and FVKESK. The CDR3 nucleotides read TGTGCCAGCAGTTGGGACAGGGGAAGCGAGCAGTACTTC. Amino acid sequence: CASSWDRGSEQYF.

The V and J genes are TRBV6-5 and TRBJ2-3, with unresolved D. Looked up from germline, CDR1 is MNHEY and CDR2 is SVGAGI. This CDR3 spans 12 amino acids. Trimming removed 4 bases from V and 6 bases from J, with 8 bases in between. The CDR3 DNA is TGTGCCAGCAGTTCCACTGCGGATACGCAGTATTTT. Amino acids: CASSSTADTQYF.

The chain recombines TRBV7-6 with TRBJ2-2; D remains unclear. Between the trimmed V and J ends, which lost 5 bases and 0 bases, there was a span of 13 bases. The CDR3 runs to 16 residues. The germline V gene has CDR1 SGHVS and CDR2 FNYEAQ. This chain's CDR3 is CASSPGWETNTGELFF. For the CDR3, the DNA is TGTGCCAGCAGCCCGGGCTGGGAAACGAACACCGGGGAGCTGTTTTTT. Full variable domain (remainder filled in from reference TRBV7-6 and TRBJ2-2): GAGVSQSPRYKVTKRGQDVALRCDPISGHVSLYWYRQALGQGPEFLTYFNYEAQQDKSGLPNDRFSAERPEGSISTLTIQRTEQRDSAMYRCASSPGWETNTGELFFGEGSRLTVL.

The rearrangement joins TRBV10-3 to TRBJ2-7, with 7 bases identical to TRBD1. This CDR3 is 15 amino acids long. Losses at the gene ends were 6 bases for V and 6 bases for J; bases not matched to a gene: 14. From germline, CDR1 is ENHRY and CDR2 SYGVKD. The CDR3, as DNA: TGTGCCATCAGCAAAGCGACAGGGTCTAGGCGCGAGCAGTACTTC. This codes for CAISKATGSRREQYF.

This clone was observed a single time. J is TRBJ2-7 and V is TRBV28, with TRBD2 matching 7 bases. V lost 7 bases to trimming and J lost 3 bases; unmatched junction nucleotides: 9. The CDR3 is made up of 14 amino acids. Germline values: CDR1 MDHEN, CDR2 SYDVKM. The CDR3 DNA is TGTGCCAGCAAACTGGGGGGGTTAGGCTACGAGCAGTACTTC. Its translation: CASKLGGLGYEQYF.

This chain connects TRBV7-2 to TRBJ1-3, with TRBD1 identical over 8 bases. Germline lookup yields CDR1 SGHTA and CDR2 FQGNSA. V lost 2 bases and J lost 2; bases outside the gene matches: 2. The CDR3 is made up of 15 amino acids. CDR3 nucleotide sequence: TGTGCCAGCAGCTTACAACAGGGGGCTGGAAACACCATATATTTT. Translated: CASSLQQGAGNTIYF.

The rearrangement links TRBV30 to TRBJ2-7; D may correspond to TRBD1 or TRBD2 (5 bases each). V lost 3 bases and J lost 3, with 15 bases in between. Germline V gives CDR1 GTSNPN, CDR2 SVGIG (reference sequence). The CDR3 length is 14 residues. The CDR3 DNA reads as TGTGCCTGGAGCCGGGGTGGGGACCACTACGAGCAGTACTTC. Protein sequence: CAWSRGGDHYEQYF.

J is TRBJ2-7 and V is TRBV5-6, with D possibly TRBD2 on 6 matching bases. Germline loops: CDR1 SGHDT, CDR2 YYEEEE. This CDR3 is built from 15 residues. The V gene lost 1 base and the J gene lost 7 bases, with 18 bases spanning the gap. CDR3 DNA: TGTGCCAGCAGCTTGTGGGCCTCTACCGCGGGAGAGCAGTACTTC. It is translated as CASSLWASTAGEQYF.

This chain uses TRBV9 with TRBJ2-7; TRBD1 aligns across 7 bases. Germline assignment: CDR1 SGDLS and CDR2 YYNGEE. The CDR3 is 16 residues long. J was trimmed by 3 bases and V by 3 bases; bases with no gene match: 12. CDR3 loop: CASSGAPGQEFYEQYF. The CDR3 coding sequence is TGTGCCAGCAGCGGCGCTCCCGGACAGGAGTTCTACGAGCAGTACTTC.

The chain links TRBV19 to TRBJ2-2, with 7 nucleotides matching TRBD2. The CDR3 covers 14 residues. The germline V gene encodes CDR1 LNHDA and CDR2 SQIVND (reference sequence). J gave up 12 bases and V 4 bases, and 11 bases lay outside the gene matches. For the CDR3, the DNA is TGTGCCAGTAGTAGGGCTAGCGGACCTGGGAAGCTGTTTTTT. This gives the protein CASSRASGPGKLFF.

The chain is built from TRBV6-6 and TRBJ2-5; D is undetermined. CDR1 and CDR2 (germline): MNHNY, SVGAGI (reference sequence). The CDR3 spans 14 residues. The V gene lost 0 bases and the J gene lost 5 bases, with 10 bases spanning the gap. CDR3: CASSYSGRGETQYF. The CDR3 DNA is TGTGCCAGCAGTTACTCAGGACGTGGGGAGACCCAGTACTTC.

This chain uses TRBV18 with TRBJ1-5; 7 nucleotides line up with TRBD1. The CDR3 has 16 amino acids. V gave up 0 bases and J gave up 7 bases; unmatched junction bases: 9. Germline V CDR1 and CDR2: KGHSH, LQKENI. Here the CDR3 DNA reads TGTGCCAGCTCACCACCCGGGACAGCCCCAAGGCAGCCCCAGCATTTT. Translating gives CASSPPGTAPRQPQHF.

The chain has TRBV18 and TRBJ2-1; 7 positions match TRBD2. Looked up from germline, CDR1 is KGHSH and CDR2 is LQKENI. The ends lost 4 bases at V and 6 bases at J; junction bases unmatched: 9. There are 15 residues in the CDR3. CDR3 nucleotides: TGTGCCAGCTCACTAGAACTAGCGCCCAGCAATGAGCAGTTCTTC. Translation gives CASSLELAPSNEQFF.

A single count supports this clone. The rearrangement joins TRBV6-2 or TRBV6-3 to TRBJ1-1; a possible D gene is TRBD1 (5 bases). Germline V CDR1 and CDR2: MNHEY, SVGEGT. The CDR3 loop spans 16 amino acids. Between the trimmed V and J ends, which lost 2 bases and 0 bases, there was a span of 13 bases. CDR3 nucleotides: TGTGCCAGCAGTTACGGCCCGGGACTAATGAACACTGAAGCTTTCTTT. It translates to CASSYGPGLMNTEAFF.

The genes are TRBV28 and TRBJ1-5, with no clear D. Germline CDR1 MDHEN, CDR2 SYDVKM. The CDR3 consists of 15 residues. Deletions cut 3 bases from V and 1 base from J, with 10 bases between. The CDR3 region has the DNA TGTGCCAGCAGTTTTGTGCGTGGAAGCAATCAGCCCCAGCATTTT. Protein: CASSFVRGSNQPQHF.

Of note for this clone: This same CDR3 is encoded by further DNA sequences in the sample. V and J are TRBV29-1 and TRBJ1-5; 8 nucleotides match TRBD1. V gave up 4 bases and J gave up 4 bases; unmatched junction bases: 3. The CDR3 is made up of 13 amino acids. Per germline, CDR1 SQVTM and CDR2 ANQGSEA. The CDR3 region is CSVAGGGNQPQHF. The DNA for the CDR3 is TGCAGCGTTGCAGGGGGCGGTAATCAGCCCCAGCATTTT.

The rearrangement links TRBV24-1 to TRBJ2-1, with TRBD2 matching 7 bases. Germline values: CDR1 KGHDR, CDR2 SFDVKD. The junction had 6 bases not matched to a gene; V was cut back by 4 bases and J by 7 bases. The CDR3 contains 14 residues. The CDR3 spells CATSDLPSGNEQFF. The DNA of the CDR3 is TGTGCCACCAGTGACCTGCCTAGCGGAAATGAGCAGTTCTTC.

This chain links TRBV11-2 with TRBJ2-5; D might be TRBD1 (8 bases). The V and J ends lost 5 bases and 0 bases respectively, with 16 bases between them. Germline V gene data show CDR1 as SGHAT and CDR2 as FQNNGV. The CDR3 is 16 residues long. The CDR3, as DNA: TGTGCCAGCAGCGGCGGACAGGGAGGGTACCAAGAGACCCAGTACTTC. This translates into CASSGGQGGYQETQYF.

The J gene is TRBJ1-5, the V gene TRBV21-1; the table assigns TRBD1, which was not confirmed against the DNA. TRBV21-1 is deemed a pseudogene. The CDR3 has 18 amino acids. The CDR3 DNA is TGTGCCACATATCCCGGGACAGGTGGCCTCTATAGCAATCAGCCCCAGCATTTT. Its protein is CATYPGTGGLYSNQPQHF.

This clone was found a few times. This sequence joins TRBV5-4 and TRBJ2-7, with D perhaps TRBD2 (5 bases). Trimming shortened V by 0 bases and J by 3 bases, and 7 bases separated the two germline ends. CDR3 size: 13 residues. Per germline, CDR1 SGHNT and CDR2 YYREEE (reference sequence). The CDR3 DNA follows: TGTGCCAGCAGCTTGGGCGCGGGCTACGAGCAGTACTTC. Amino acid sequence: CASSLGAGYEQYF.

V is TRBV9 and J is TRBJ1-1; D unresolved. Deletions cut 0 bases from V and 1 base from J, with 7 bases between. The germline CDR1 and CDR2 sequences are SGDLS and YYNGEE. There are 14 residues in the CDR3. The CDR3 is CASSVAVQNTEAFF. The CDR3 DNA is TGTGCCAGCAGCGTAGCGGTACAGAACACTGAAGCTTTCTTT.

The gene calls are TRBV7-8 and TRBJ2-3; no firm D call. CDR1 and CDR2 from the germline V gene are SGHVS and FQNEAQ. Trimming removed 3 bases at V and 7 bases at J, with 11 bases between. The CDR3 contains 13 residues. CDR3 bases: TGTGCCAGCAGCTTGTTGAGTTTCAATACGCAGTATTTT. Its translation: CASSLLSFNTQYF.

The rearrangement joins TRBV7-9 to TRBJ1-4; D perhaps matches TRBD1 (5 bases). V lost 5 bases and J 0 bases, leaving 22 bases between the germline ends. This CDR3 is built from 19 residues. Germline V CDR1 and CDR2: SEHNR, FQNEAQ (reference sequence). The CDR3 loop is CASSTRQIRRTATNEKLFF. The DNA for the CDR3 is TGTGCCAGCAGCACCCGACAGATCAGAAGAACGGCAACTAATGAAAAACTGTTTTTT.

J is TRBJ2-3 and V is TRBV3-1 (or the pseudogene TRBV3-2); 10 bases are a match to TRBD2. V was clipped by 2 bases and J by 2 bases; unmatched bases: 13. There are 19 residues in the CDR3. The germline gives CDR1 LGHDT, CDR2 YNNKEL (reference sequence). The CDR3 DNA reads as TGTGCCAGCAGCCAATTTAGGGCAGCGGGAGGGGGGCCCACAGATACGCAGTATTTT. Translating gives CASSQFRAAGGGPTDTQYF.

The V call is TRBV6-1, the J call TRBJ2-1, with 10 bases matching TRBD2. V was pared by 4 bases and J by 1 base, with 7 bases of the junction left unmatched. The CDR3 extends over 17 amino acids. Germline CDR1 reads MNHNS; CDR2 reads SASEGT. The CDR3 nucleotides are TGTGCCAGCAGTGCCACCTTACTAGCGGGGTCCTACAATGAGCAGTTCTTC. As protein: CASSATLLAGSYNEQFF.

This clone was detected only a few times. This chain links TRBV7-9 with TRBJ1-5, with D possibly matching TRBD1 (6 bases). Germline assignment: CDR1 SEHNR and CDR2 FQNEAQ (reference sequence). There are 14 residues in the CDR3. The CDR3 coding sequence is TGTGCATCCAGCTGGGCAGGGGATTTGCAGCCCCAGCATTTT. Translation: CASSWAGDLQPQHF. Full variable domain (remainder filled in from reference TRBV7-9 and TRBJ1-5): DTGVSQNPRHKITKRGQNVTFRCDPISEHNRLYWYRQTLGQGPEFLTYFQNEAQLEKSRLLSDRFSAERPKGSFSTLEIQRTEQGDSAMYLCASSWAGDLQPQHFGDGTRLSIL.

The CDR3 loop is CAISGQTGGLTEAFF. CDR3 DNA sequence: TGTGCCATCAGTGGCCAGACAGGGGGCCTAACTGAAGCTTTCTTT. The chain recombines TRBV10-3 with TRBJ1-1, with 10 positions matching TRBD1. The CDR3 contains 15 residues. Germline V lookup: CDR1 ENHRY, CDR2 SYGVKD. The V segment lost 4 bases and the J segment 5 bases; nucleotides outside the gene matches: 7.